The sequence of this T cell receptor beta chain was determined in a study of control samples from healthy donors and cancer patients. This table comes from immunoSEQ multiplex PCR, and its TCRdb copy is limited to in-frame clones, with some not included. The sample includes about 140,000 clones, around 94% of them seen just once. Germline CDR1 is SGHDT and CDR2 is YYEEEE. V lost 0 bases, J lost 4 bases, and 7 bases lay in between. This CDR3 is built from 13 residues. This chain uses TRBV5-6 with TRBJ1-2, with no clear D. The sequenced sample consisted of blood. This clonotype originated in a man aged 35 to 55 in good health. CDR3: CASSLDRPYGYTF. In DNA form, the CDR3 reads TGTGCCAGCAGCTTGGACAGACCCTATGGCTACACCTTC.